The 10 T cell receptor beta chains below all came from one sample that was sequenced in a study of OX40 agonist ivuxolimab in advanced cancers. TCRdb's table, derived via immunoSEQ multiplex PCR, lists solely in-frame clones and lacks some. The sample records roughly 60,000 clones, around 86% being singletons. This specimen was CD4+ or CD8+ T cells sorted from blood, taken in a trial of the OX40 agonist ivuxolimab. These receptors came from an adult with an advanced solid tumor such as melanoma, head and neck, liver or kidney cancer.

The CDR3 nucleotides read TGTGCCAGCAGTGTAGGGAACCTGAACACTGAAGCTTTCTTT. The encoded protein is CASSVGNLNTEAFF. This chain joins TRBV2 and TRBJ1-1; the D is unclear. CDR3 length: 14 amino acids. Trimming left V 4 bases short and J 0 bases short, with 9 bases between. Per germline, CDR1 SNHLY and CDR2 FYNNEI.

The CDR3 DNA sequence: TGCGCCAGCAGCCGGGACCGGGACGAAGGGCTGTTTTTT. It yields the protein CASSRDRDEGLFF. This chain joins TRBV4-1 and TRBJ2-2; D is perhaps TRBD1 or TRBD2 (5 bases each). CDR3 length: 13 residues. From germline, CDR1 is MGHRA and CDR2 YSYEKL. The V end was cut by 4 bases, the J end by 13 bases, with 16 bases between.

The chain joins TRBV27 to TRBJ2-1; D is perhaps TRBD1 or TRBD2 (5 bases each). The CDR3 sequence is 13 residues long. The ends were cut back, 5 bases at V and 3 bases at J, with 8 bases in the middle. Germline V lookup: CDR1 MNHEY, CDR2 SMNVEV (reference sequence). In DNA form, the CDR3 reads TGTGCCAGCAGTCGGGACGGCTACAATGAGCAGTTCTTC. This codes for CASSRDGYNEQFF.

The CDR3 DNA reads TGTGCCAGCAGCTCCCCCCCTTGGTGGCGAGGGAACACAGATACGCAGTATTTT. Amino acids: CASSSPPWWRGNTDTQYF. The J gene is TRBJ2-3, the V gene TRBV7-9, with D perhaps TRBD2 (5 bases). Germline V gene data show CDR1 as SEHNR and CDR2 as FQNEAQ (reference sequence). This CDR3 is 18 amino acids long. V lost 4 bases and J 2 bases, leaving 22 bases between the germline ends.

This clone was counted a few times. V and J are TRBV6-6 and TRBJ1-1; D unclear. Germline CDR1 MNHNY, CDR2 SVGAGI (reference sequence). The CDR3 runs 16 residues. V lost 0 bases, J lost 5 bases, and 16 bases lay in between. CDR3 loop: CASSYSGGPKETEAFF. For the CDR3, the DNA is TGTGCCAGCAGTTACTCGGGTGGCCCAAAGGAGACTGAAGCTTTCTTT.

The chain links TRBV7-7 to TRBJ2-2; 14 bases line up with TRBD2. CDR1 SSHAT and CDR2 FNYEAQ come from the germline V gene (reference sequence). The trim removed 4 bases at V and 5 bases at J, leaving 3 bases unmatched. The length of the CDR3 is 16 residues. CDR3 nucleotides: TGTGCCAGCAGCTACGGACTAGCGGGAGGAACCGGGGAGCTGTTTTTT. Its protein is CASSYGLAGGTGELFF.

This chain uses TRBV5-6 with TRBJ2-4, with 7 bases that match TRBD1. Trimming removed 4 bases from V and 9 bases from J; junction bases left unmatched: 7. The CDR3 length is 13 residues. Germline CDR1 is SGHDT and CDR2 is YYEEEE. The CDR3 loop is CASSGQGVRIQYF. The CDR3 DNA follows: TGTGCCAGCAGCGGTCAGGGGGTCCGCATTCAGTACTTC.

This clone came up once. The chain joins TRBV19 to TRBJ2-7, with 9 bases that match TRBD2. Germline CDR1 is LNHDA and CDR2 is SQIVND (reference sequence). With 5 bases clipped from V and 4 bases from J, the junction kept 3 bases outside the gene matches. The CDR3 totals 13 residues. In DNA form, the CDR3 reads TGTGCCAGTAGTGGGACTAGCTTATACGAGCAGTACTTC. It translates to CASSGTSLYEQYF.

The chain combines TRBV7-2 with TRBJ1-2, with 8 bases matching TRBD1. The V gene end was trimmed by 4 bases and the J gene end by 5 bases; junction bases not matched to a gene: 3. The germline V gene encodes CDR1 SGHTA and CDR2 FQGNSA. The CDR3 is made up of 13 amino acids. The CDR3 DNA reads TGTGCCAGCAGCTCAGGACAGGGTTATGGCTACACCTTC. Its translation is CASSSGQGYGYTF.

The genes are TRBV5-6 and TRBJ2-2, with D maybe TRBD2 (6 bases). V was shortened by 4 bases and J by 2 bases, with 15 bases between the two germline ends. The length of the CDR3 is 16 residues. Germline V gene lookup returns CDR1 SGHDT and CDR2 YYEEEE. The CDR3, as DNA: TGTGCCAGCAGCCCGCGGGAACGAATCAACACCGGGGAGCTGTTTTTT. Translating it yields CASSPRERINTGELFF. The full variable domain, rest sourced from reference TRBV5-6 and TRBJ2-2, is DAGVTQSPTHLIKTRGQQVTLRCSPKSGHDTVSWYQQALGQGPQFIFQYYEEEERQRGNFPDRFSGHQFPNYSSELNVNALLLGDSALYLCASSPRERINTGELFFGEGSRLTVL.